The rows below give T cell receptor beta chains drawn from one sample of a study of blood T cell repertoires in COVID-19. Sequencing used immunoSEQ multiplex PCR; TCRdb keeps in-frame clones, though not all of them. The table includes roughly 500,000 clones, roughly 90% detected once. Sequences were obtained from PBMCs or T cells enriched from blood (not recorded which). Receptors originate from a woman in her thirties or forties who had recovered from COVID-19. CDR3s include the opening cysteine and the closing phenylalanine or tryptophan. D genes are given only for firm matches. Clone size appears in some rows only: once, few, many, or a class for an expanded clone.

D gene: TRBD2
V gene: TRBV6-5
J gene: TRBJ2-4
clone size: -
CDR3 DNA: TGTGCCAGCTCCCCCGGGAGGGCGCAAAACATTCAGTACTTC
CDR3 protein: CASSPGRAQNIQYF

D gene: -
V gene: TRBV4-1
J gene: TRBJ1-1
clone size: -
CDR3 DNA: TGCGCCAGCAGCCGCCTAGGACAGATGAACACTGAAGCTTTCTTT
CDR3 protein: CASSRLGQMNTEAFF

D gene: -
V gene: TRBV7-9
J gene: TRBJ2-7
clone size: -
CDR3 DNA: TGTGCCAGCAGCCCAGTTACATACGAGCAGTACTTC
CDR3 protein: CASSPVTYEQYF

D gene: TRBD1
V gene: TRBV25-1
J gene: TRBJ1-2
clone size: -
CDR3 DNA: TGTGCCAGCAGTGGATCAGGGGGCGCGTCTGGCTACACCTTC
CDR3 protein: CASSGSGGASGYTF

D gene: TRBD2
V gene: TRBV7-8
J gene: TRBJ2-3
clone size: -
CDR3 DNA: TGTGCCAGCAGCTTAGCGGGACTAGCCTCCCCCAGCACAGATACGCAGTATTTT
CDR3 protein: CASSLAGLASPSTDTQYF

D gene: -
V gene: TRBV29-1
J gene: TRBJ2-2
clone size: -
CDR3 DNA: TGCAGCGTAGACGGGAACTTGAACACCGGGGAGCTGTTTTTT
CDR3 protein: CSVDGNLNTGELFF

D gene: -
V gene: TRBV6-5
J gene: TRBJ1-1
clone size: once
CDR3 DNA: TGTGCCAGCAGTTACTCGAACTCAGGGTTAACTGAAGCTTTCTTT
CDR3 protein: CASSYSNSGLTEAFF

D gene: -
V gene: TRBV27
J gene: TRBJ2-1
clone size: -
CDR3 DNA: TGTGCCAGCAGTTTTCGGGTCAACAATGAGCAGTTCTTC
CDR3 protein: CASSFRVNNEQFF

D gene: -
V gene: TRBV27
J gene: TRBJ1-1
clone size: -
CDR3 DNA: TGTGCCAGCAGCCCACCCCCGGACAGAACCTACACTGAAGCTTTCTTT
CDR3 protein: CASSPPPDRTYTEAFF

D gene: TRBD1
V gene: TRBV15
J gene: TRBJ2-7
clone size: -
CDR3 DNA: TGTGCCACCAGCAGAGGAGGACAGGGAAACTACGAGCAGTACTTC
CDR3 protein: CATSRGGQGNYEQYF

D gene: TRBD1
V gene: TRBV6-5
J gene: TRBJ2-1
clone size: -
CDR3 DNA: TGTGCCAGCATCGAGTGGGACAGGGGAAGGTATGAGCAGTTCTTC
CDR3 protein: CASIEWDRGRYEQFF

D gene: TRBD1
V gene: TRBV27
J gene: TRBJ1-4
clone size: -
CDR3 DNA: TGTGCCAGCAGACGTGGGACAGGGGGAGCAACTAATGAAAAACTGTTTTTT
CDR3 protein: CASRRGTGGATNEKLFF

D gene: -
V gene: TRBV6-5
J gene: TRBJ1-2
clone size: -
CDR3 DNA: TGTGCCAGCAGTTGGCAGGGATCTAACTATGGCTACACCTTC
CDR3 protein: CASSWQGSNYGYTF

D gene: -
V gene: TRBV10-2
J gene: TRBJ1-1
clone size: -
CDR3 DNA: TGCGCCAGCAGCGACGCCCAGGCCGAAGCTTTCTTT
CDR3 protein: CASSDAQAEAFF

D gene: -
V gene: TRBV7-2
J gene: TRBJ2-2
clone size: -
CDR3 DNA: TGTGCCAGCAGCTTAGTGTTTTCGCGAGTCACCGGGGAGCTGTTTTTT
CDR3 protein: CASSLVFSRVTGELFF

D gene: -
V gene: TRBV10-2
J gene: TRBJ1-3
clone size: -
CDR3 DNA: TGCGCCAGCAGTGAGCCAGAAGGAAACACCATATATTTT
CDR3 protein: CASSEPEGNTIYF

D gene: TRBD1
V gene: TRBV30
J gene: TRBJ1-5
clone size: -
CDR3 DNA: TGTGCCTGGAGTGCACGGGGACAGGGGAATAATCAGCCCCAGCATTTT
CDR3 protein: CAWSARGQGNNQPQHF

D gene: -
V gene: TRBV5-8
J gene: TRBJ1-5
clone size: -
CDR3 DNA: TGTGCCAGCAGCTTGATCCCAGGGGAAAATCAGCCCCAGCATTTT
CDR3 protein: CASSLIPGENQPQHF

D gene: TRBD1
V gene: TRBV10-3
J gene: TRBJ2-4
clone size: -
CDR3 DNA: TGTGCCATCAGTGATACCGACAGGGATCTAGCCAAAAACATTCAGTACTTC
CDR3 protein: CAISDTDRDLAKNIQYF

D gene: TRBD2
V gene: TRBV18
J gene: TRBJ2-7
clone size: -
CDR3 DNA: TGTGCCAGCTCACCACCTACGGGGGAGGGAAATTCCTACGAGCAGTACTTC
CDR3 protein: CASSPPTGEGNSYEQYF

D gene: TRBD2
V gene: TRBV6-5
J gene: TRBJ2-7
clone size: -
CDR3 DNA: TGTGCCGCCTATAGCGGGCATCCCTACGAGCAGTACTTC
CDR3 protein: CAAYSGHPYEQYF

D gene: -
V gene: TRBV3-1/TRBV3-2
J gene: TRBJ1-1
clone size: -
CDR3 DNA: TGTGCCAGCAGAGGCGGGGTTTCCGGCACTGAAGCTTTCTTT
CDR3 protein: CASRGGVSGTEAFF

D gene: TRBD2
V gene: TRBV7-2
J gene: TRBJ2-7
clone size: -
CDR3 DNA: TGTGCCAGCAGCTTAGCCGGACTAGCGGCCTACGAGCAGTACTTC
CDR3 protein: CASSLAGLAAYEQYF

D gene: -
V gene: TRBV24-1
J gene: TRBJ2-1
clone size: -
CDR3 DNA: TGTGCCACCGCAGGCAGACGTGATGTGGGCAATGAGCAGTTCTTC
CDR3 protein: CATAGRRDVGNEQFF

D gene: TRBD2
V gene: TRBV27
J gene: TRBJ2-2
clone size: -
CDR3 DNA: TGTGCCAGCAGTTGGGGGCTAGCGGGAGGGAACACCGGGGAGCTGTTTTTT
CDR3 protein: CASSWGLAGGNTGELFF

D gene: -
V gene: TRBV25-1
J gene: TRBJ1-6
clone size: -
CDR3 DNA: TGTGCCAGCAGTGGGGGGGGGCTCGGGAATTCACCCCTCCACTTT
CDR3 protein: CASSGGGLGNSPLHF

D gene: TRBD2
V gene: TRBV7-2
J gene: TRBJ2-5
clone size: -
CDR3 DNA: TGTGCCAGCAGCCCCTTAGCGGGAGGGCCGGGGGCCCAGTACTTC
CDR3 protein: CASSPLAGGPGAQYF

D gene: -
V gene: TRBV29-1
J gene: TRBJ2-3
clone size: -
CDR3 DNA: TGCAGCGTTGGTCCAACGGGCACAGATACGCAGTATTTT
CDR3 protein: CSVGPTGTDTQYF

D gene: -
V gene: TRBV21-1
J gene: TRBJ2-7
clone size: once
CDR3 DNA: TGTGCCAGCAGCAAAGCTCGGGCCCCCCTTGTGTGGCGGGAGGGCCACGAGCAGTACTTC
CDR3 protein: CASSKARAPLVWREGHEQYF

D gene: -
V gene: TRBV19
J gene: TRBJ1-5
clone size: -
CDR3 DNA: TGTGCCAGCCGCCGTTTAGAGGATCAGCCCCAGCATTTT
CDR3 protein: CASRRLEDQPQHF

D gene: -
V gene: TRBV7-2
J gene: TRBJ2-1
clone size: -
CDR3 DNA: TGTGCCAGCAGCCGCGACTCGACCTACAATGAGCAGTTCTTC
CDR3 protein: CASSRDSTYNEQFF

D gene: TRBD2
V gene: TRBV18
J gene: TRBJ2-7
clone size: -
CDR3 DNA: TGTGCCAGCTCACTCCGACTAGCGGGAGGGCCTCTCGAGCAGTACTTC
CDR3 protein: CASSLRLAGGPLEQYF

D gene: -
V gene: TRBV27
J gene: TRBJ1-6
clone size: few
CDR3 DNA: TGTGCCACACGTCAGGGCCTTGCTCGGTCCTATAATTCACCCCTCCACTTT
CDR3 protein: CATRQGLARSYNSPLHF

D gene: TRBD1
V gene: TRBV3-1/TRBV3-2
J gene: TRBJ1-1
clone size: -
CDR3 DNA: TGTGCCAGCAGCCAAAGCTACAGGGGGTTTGTGAACACTGAAGCTTTCTTT
CDR3 protein: CASSQSYRGFVNTEAFF

D gene: TRBD2
V gene: TRBV3-1/TRBV3-2
J gene: TRBJ2-7
clone size: -
CDR3 DNA: TGTGCCAGCAGCCAAGATTTAAAGCTAGCGGGAGCATACGAGCAGTACTTC
CDR3 protein: CASSQDLKLAGAYEQYF

D gene: TRBD1
V gene: TRBV14
J gene: TRBJ2-1
clone size: -
CDR3 DNA: TGTGCCAGCAGCCGGACAGGGGGCTCCCACAATGAGCAGTTCTTC
CDR3 protein: CASSRTGGSHNEQFF

D gene: -
V gene: TRBV2
J gene: TRBJ1-1
clone size: few
CDR3 DNA: TGTGCCAGCAGTGGTAAAACCGGTCAGGGCACTGAAGCTTTCTTT
CDR3 protein: CASSGKTGQGTEAFF

D gene: -
V gene: TRBV9
J gene: TRBJ2-1
clone size: few
CDR3 DNA: TGTGCCAGCAGCGTATTGGGACTCACCCACTCGGACTGGAACAATGAGCAGTTCTTC
CDR3 protein: CASSVLGLTHSDWNNEQFF

D gene: -
V gene: TRBV6-2/TRBV6-3
J gene: TRBJ1-2
clone size: -
CDR3 DNA: TGTGCCAGCAGTTCTCCCGCAACAGGGAACTATGGCTACACCTTC
CDR3 protein: CASSSPATGNYGYTF

D gene: TRBD2
V gene: TRBV27
J gene: TRBJ2-5
clone size: many
CDR3 DNA: TGTGCCAGCACAAAGACTAGCGGGAGGCCAGGGGAGACCCAGTACTTC
CDR3 protein: CASTKTSGRPGETQYF

D gene: -
V gene: TRBV29-1
J gene: TRBJ1-1
clone size: -
CDR3 DNA: TGCAGCGTTGAAGATCAGTGGGGGGGCACTGAAGCTTTCTTT
CDR3 protein: CSVEDQWGGTEAFF

D gene: TRBD2
V gene: TRBV7-2
J gene: TRBJ2-1
clone size: -
CDR3 DNA: TGTGCCAGCAGCCTCCGGGGGGGCGATGAGCAGTTCTTC
CDR3 protein: CASSLRGGDEQFF

D gene: -
V gene: TRBV5-1
J gene: TRBJ2-7
clone size: -
CDR3 DNA: TGCGCCAGCAGCTCGGACACCTTCTCCTACGAGCAGTACTTC
CDR3 protein: CASSSDTFSYEQYF

D gene: -
V gene: TRBV6-5
J gene: TRBJ2-3
clone size: -
CDR3 DNA: TGTGCCATCCTCCTAGAGGATAGGGATACGCAGTATTTT
CDR3 protein: CAILLEDRDTQYF

D gene: -
V gene: TRBV10-1
J gene: TRBJ1-1
clone size: -
CDR3 DNA: TGCGCCAGCAGGGCGGACAGAACGAACACTGAAGCTTTCTTT
CDR3 protein: CASRADRTNTEAFF

D gene: TRBD2
V gene: TRBV4-1
J gene: TRBJ2-3
clone size: -
CDR3 DNA: TGCGCCAGCAGCCAGAGGACTAGCGGCTACACAATCACAGATACGCAGTATTTT
CDR3 protein: CASSQRTSGYTITDTQYF

D gene: -
V gene: TRBV19
J gene: TRBJ2-7
clone size: -
CDR3 DNA: TGTGCCAGTAGTGTAAGGAGGGCCGTAAGCTCCTACGAGCAGTACTTC
CDR3 protein: CASSVRRAVSSYEQYF

D gene: -
V gene: TRBV4-3
J gene: TRBJ1-2
clone size: -
CDR3 DNA: TGCGCCAGCAGCCAAGGTCAGGGGCGCTATGGCTACACCTTC
CDR3 protein: CASSQGQGRYGYTF